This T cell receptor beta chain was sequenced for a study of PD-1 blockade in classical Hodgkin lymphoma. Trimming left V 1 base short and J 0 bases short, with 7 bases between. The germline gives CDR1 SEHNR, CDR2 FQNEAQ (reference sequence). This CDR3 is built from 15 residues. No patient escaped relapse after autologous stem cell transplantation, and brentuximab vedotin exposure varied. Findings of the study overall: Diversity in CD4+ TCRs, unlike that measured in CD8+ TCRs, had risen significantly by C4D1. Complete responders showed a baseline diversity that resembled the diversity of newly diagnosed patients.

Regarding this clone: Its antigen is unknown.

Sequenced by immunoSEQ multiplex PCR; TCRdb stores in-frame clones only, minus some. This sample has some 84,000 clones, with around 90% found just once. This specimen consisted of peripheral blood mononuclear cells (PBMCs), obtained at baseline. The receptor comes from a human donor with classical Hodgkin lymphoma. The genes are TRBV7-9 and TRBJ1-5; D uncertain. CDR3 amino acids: CASSLGRDSNQPQHF. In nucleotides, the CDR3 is TGTGCCAGCAGCTTAGGCCGGGATAGCAATCAGCCCCAGCATTTT.